What follows is one T cell receptor (beta chain) and its context. What it binds is not known. Sequencing used immunoSEQ multiplex PCR; TCRdb keeps in-frame clones, though not all of them. The sample lists approximately 99,000 clones, approximately 91% occurring once. This record belongs to a study of T cell responses to AZD1222 COVID-19 vaccine. Study-level points and caveats: White British people made up most donors, females outnumbered males, and clonal diversity was possibly underestimated.

Second-dose intervals near 4 or 12 weeks were combined. The sample in question was peripheral blood, obtained 28 days after the second AZD1222 dose. The source is an adult who received the AZD1222 COVID-19 vaccine.

This CDR3 is CASSQDSWGLNTEAFF. CDR3 nucleotide sequence: TGTGCCAGTAGCCAGGACAGCTGGGGCCTGAACACTGAAGCTTTCTTT. This chain joins TRBV19 and TRBJ1-1; D is possibly TRBD1 (6 bases). This CDR3 is built from 16 residues. The germline V and J ends were trimmed by 6 bases and 0 bases, with 17 bases remaining between them. Germline CDR1 is LNHDA and CDR2 is SQIVND (reference sequence).